The 14 T cell receptor beta chains below all came from one sample that was sequenced in a study of CD8+CD57+ T cells in acquired aplastic anemia. Profiles of TCR beta VDJ and CDR3 were generated from a genomic DNA template. MiXCR was run by TCRdb on the reads, yielding one entry per CDR3 protein. The table includes about 270,000 distinct CDR3 sequences, roughly 50% detected once. The specimen was sorted CD4+, CD8+, or CD8+CD57+ T cells (not recorded which) from PBMCs. The receptor set was obtained from a human donor with severe aplastic anemia or a healthy control (not recorded which).

The V and J genes are TRBV24-1 and TRBJ2-3; 9 bases map to TRBD1. The junction had 5 bases not matched to a gene; V was cut back by 5 bases and J by 3 bases. The length of the CDR3 is 15 residues. The germline gives CDR1 KGHDR, CDR2 SFDVKD. The CDR3 protein is CATSAPGTGTDTQYF. The CDR3 region has the DNA TGTGCCACCAGTGCTCCCGGGACAGGGACAGATACGCAGTATTTT.

The chain joins TRBV15 to TRBJ1-2; tentative D call: TRBD1 (5 bases). With 0 bases removed from V and 2 bases from J, the gap between germline ends came to 13 bases. Germline CDR1 LNHNV, CDR2 YYDKDF (reference sequence). The CDR3 totals 16 residues. As DNA, the CDR3 is TGTGCCACCAGCAGAGATAGGGGCTCAGGGAACTATGGCTACACCTTC. Amino acid sequence: CATSRDRGSGNYGYTF.

This chain's CDR3 is CASSLRTGGPFGSPLHF. Written as DNA, the CDR3 is TGTGCCAGCAGCTTACGGACAGGGGGTCCATTCGGTTCACCCCTCCACTTT. The rearrangement joins TRBV7-2 to TRBJ1-6; 10 nucleotides agree with TRBD1. Looked up from germline, CDR1 is SGHTA and CDR2 is FQGNSA. The length of the CDR3 is 17 residues. V trimming: 2 bases; J trimming: 9 bases; junction bases outside the gene matches: 10.

The gene calls are TRBV25-1 and TRBJ1-1; a weak D match, TRBD1 (6 bases). The CDR3 is 16 amino acids. CDR1 and CDR2 (germline): MGHDK, SYGVNS. V gave up 6 bases and J gave up 5 bases, with 22 bases separating them. CDR3 region: CASRQTGLGHGTEAFF. The DNA for the CDR3 is TGTGCCAGCAGACAAACAGGGCTCGGTCACGGGACTGAAGCTTTCTTT.

Turning to this clonotype: A read error may explain this, as a much larger clone is one base away. This chain links TRBV4-1 with TRBJ1-2; 9 nucleotides match TRBD1. Germline loops: CDR1 MGHRA, CDR2 YSYEKL. This CDR3 is 15 amino acids long. The CDR3 reads CASSRLDRGDYGYAF. The CDR3 nucleotides read TGCGCCAGCAGTCGTCTGGACAGGGGTGACTATGGCTACGCCTTC.

This clonotype was recorded at least ten times. The V gene is TRBV15, the J gene TRBJ1-2; tentative D call: TRBD1 (5 bases). This CDR3 comprises 17 residues. Trimming took 0 bases from V and 2 from J, leaving 16 bases between them. Germline-derived CDR1 and CDR2 are LNHNV and YYDKDF (reference sequence). The CDR3 bases are TGTGCCACCAGCAGAGAGAATTCAGGGAGTTTAAACTATGGCTACACCTTC. Translated, it gives CATSRENSGSLNYGYTF.

The rearrangement uses TRBV7-9 and TRBJ2-5, with 9 positions matching TRBD2. V shed 4 bases, J shed 5 bases, and the junction held 14 bases outside the gene matches. The CDR3 sequence is 17 residues long. Germline V gives CDR1 SEHNR, CDR2 FQNEAQ (reference sequence). The CDR3 nucleotides read TGTGCCAGCAGCTACAGCCCTCCCGCGGGGGGGCCTGAGACCCAGTACTTC. Its translation: CASSYSPPAGGPETQYF.

This chain joins TRBV7-8 and TRBJ1-2; 7 positions agree with TRBD1. V was clipped by 6 bases and J by 3 bases; unmatched bases: 13. The CDR3 length is 16 residues. The germline CDR1 and CDR2 sequences are SGHVS and FQNEAQ. The CDR3: CASSFPKTGKDYGYTF. The DNA for the CDR3 is TGTGCCAGCAGTTTTCCAAAGACAGGGAAAGACTATGGCTACACCTTC.

In its sample, this clonotype was seen a few times. This rearrangement joins TRBV10-3 to TRBJ2-7; weak D call: TRBD1 (5 bases). Looked up from germline, CDR1 is ENHRY and CDR2 is SYGVKD. With 7 bases removed from V and 5 bases from J, the gap between germline ends came to 15 bases. The CDR3 is made up of 13 amino acids. CDR3 nucleotides: TGTGCCATCATGCAGGGCAGAAGGGACGAGCAGTACTTC. Encoded protein: CAIMQGRRDEQYF.

This clonotype was observed at least ten times. The CDR3 nucleotides read TGTGCCAGTACCCCGTATGGCTTAAACACCGGGGAGCTGTTTTTT. It yields the protein CASTPYGLNTGELFF. The J gene is TRBJ2-2, the V gene TRBV19; D remains unclear. Germline V gene lookup returns CDR1 LNHDA and CDR2 SQIVND (reference sequence). The CDR3 contains 15 residues. With 7 bases removed from V and 2 bases from J, the gap between germline ends came to 14 bases.

This clonotype is a singleton in its sample. The V call is TRBV20-1, the J call TRBJ1-5; D call uncertain. The CDR3 length is 14 residues. V was pared by 5 bases and J by 4 bases, with 15 bases between. Germline V gene data show CDR1 as DFQATT and CDR2 as SNEGSKA (reference sequence). The CDR3 loop is CSARLANTNQPQHF. DNA for the CDR3: TGCAGTGCTCGGCTAGCGAATACTAATCAGCCCCAGCATTTT.

V and J are TRBV24-1 and TRBJ2-1; no clear D. V gave up 1 base and J gave up 3 bases, with 0 bases separating them. The CDR3 has 12 residues. Germline CDR1 and CDR2: KGHDR and SFDVKD. CDR3 bases: TGTGCCACCAGTGATTTCTACAATGAGCAGTTCTTC. Its translation is CATSDFYNEQFF.

This clonotype came up a few times. The V call is TRBV25-1, the J call TRBJ2-7; perhaps TRBD1 as D (5 bases). Germline CDR1 reads MGHDK; CDR2 reads SYGVNS. Trimming pared 1 base from V and 5 bases from J, leaving 12 bases between. The CDR3 loop spans 14 amino acids. Here the CDR3 DNA reads TGTGCCAGCAGTGAATCACCAGGGTCCCACGAGCAGTACTTC. This gives the protein CASSESPGSHEQYF.

The rearrangement links TRBV7-7 to TRBJ2-1; possible D gene TRBD2, 6 bases. V lost 5 bases to trimming and J lost 6 bases, with 11 bases between them. Germline V gene lookup returns CDR1 SSHAT and CDR2 FNYEAQ (reference sequence). The CDR3 length is 13 residues. In DNA, the CDR3 is TGTGCCAGCAGCGCGGGGACTTTCAATGAGCAGTTCTTC. The encoded protein is CASSAGTFNEQFF.